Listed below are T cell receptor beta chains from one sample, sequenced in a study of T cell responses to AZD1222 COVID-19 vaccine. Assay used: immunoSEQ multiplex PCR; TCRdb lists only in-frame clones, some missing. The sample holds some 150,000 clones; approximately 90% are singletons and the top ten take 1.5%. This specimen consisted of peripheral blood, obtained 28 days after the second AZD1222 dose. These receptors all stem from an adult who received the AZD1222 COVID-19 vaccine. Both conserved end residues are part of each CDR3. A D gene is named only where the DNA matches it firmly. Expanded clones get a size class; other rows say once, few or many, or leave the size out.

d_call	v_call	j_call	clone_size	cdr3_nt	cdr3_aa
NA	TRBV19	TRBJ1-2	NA	TGTGCCAGTAGTGAACAGGTCCACTATGGCTACACCTTC	CASSEQVHYGYTF
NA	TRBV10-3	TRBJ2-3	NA	TGTGCCATCAGTAAGACGGGCGCAGATACGCAGTATTTT	CAISKTGADTQYF
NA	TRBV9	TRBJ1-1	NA	TGTGCCAGCAGCCCTCTCGGGGGGATGAACACTGAAGCTTTCTTT	CASSPLGGMNTEAFF
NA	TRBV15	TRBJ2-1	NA	TGTGCCACCAGCAGAGTTTGGGGGAATTCCTACAATGAGCAGTTCTTC	CATSRVWGNSYNEQFF
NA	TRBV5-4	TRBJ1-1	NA	TGTGCCAGCAGCTTGCATCCTACAGGAGTGAACACTGAAGCTTTCTTT	CASSLHPTGVNTEAFF
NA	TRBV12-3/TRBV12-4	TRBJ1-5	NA	TGTGCCAGCAGTAAACATAGTAGTCCGTATTTT	CASSKHSSPYF
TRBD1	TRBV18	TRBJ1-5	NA	TGTGCCAGCTCACCGAACAGGGGAGGGGATCAGCCCCAGCATTTT	CASSPNRGGDQPQHF
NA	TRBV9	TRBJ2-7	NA	TGTGCCAGCAGCGACAACCGGGCCAGGGCCGAGCAGTACTTC	CASSDNRARAEQYF
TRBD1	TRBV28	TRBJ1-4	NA	TGTGCCAGCCGCAGCGCAGGGGGCGAGGGTGAAAAACTGTTTTTT	CASRSAGGEGEKLFF
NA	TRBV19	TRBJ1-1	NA	TGTGCCAGTAGTACACTCGGACAGCAGAGCACTGAAGCTTTCTTT	CASSTLGQQSTEAFF
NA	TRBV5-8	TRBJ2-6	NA	TGTGCCAGCAGCTTGGTACGGGGGCTTGGGGCCAACGTCCTGACTTTC	CASSLVRGLGANVLTF
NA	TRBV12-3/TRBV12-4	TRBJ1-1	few	TGTGCCAGCAGTTCCGACACTGAAGCTTTCTTT	CASSSDTEAFF
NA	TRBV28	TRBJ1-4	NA	TGTGCCAGCAGCCCCTTTAATGAAAAACTGTTTTTT	CASSPFNEKLFF
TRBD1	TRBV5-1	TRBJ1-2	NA	TGCGCCAGCAGCTTGGGGACAGGGAGTTCCTATGGCTACACCTTC	CASSLGTGSSYGYTF
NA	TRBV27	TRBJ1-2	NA	TGTGCCACCAGGAGGGGCCAGGTCTATGGCTACACCTTC	CATRRGQVYGYTF
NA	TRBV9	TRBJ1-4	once	TGTGCCAGCAGCGTATCCAGGGGATCGGGTGAAAAACTGTTTTTT	CASSVSRGSGEKLFF
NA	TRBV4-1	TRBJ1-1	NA	TGCGCCAGCAGCCCAGCATTCGGGAACACTGAAGCTTTCTTT	CASSPAFGNTEAFF
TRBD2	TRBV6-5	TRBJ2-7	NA	TGTGCCAGCACGTCCGAGGCTAGCGGAACCTACGAGCAGTACTTC	CASTSEASGTYEQYF
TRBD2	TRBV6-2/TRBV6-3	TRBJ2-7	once	TGTGCCAGCAGCCCTCCGGGGGGCGGGAGGGCCCGGGAGCAGTACTTC	CASSPPGGGRAREQYF
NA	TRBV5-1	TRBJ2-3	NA	TGCGCCAGCAGCTTGGGTGGTTATAGCACAGATACGCAGTATTTT	CASSLGGYSTDTQYF
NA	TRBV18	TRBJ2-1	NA	TGTGCCAGCTCACGTCGCCGGGACCTCAACAATGAGCAGTTCTTC	CASSRRRDLNNEQFF
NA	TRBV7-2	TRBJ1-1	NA	TGTGCCAGCAGCCGAGGACCGAACACTGAAGCTTTCTTT	CASSRGPNTEAFF
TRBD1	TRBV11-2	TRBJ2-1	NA	TGTGCCAGCAGCTTCGGGGGACAGGGAGATGAGCAGTTCTTC	CASSFGGQGDEQFF
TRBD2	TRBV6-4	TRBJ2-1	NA	TGTGCCAGCAGAGCCATTAGCGGGGGGAACGATGAGCAGTTCTTC	CASRAISGGNDEQFF
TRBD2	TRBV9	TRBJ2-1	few	TGTGCCAGCAGCGTACTCGGGGCGGGAGGGAGGACGAGCTCCTACAATGAGCAGTTCTTC	CASSVLGAGGRTSSYNEQFF
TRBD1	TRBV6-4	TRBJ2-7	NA	TGTGCCAGCAGTGAACGGGGACAGGGGAGGGACGAGCAGTACTTC	CASSERGQGRDEQYF
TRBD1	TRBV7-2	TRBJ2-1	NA	TGTGCCAGCAGCTTAGTTAGGACAGGACCCAATGAGCAGTTCTTC	CASSLVRTGPNEQFF
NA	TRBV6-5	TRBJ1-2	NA	TGTGGGACGGGGGTAGGGTGGATTGGCTACACCTTC	CGTGVGWIGYTF
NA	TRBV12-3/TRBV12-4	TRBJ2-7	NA	TGTGCCAGCAGTTTTGGGCAGGGCTACGAGCAGTACTTC	CASSFGQGYEQYF
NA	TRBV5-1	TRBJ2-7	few	TGCGCCAGCAGCTTGGAAGGGTATGACGAGCAGTACTTC	CASSLEGYDEQYF
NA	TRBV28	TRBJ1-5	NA	TGTGCCAGCAGAACCCCTCAAGGGCCCCAGCATTTT	CASRTPQGPQHF
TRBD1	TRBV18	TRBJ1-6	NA	TGTGCCAGCTCACAAAAGGGACAGGGAATTATGTCACCCCTCCACTTT	CASSQKGQGIMSPLHF
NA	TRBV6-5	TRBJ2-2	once	TGTGCCAGCAGCTCCCTAACTAGTCTGGGGGAGCTGTTTTTT	CASSSLTSLGELFF
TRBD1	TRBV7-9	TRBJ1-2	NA	TGTGCCAGCAGCCCATTTCCCGGGACAGAAAACTATGGCTACACCTTC	CASSPFPGTENYGYTF
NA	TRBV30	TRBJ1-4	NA	TGTGCCTGGAGTTCGGTTACACCAAATGAAAAACTGTTTTTT	CAWSSVTPNEKLFF